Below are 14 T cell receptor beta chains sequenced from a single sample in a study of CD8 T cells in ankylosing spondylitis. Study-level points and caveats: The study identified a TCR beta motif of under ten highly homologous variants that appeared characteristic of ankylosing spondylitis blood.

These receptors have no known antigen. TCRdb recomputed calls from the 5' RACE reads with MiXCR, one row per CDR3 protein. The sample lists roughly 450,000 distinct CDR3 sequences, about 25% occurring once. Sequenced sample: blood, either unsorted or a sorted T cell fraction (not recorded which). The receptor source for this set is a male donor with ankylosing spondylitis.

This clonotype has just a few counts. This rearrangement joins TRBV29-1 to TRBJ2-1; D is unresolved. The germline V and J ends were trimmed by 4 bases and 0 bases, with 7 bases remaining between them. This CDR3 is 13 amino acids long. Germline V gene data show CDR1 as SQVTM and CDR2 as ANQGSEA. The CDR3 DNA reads TGCAGCGTTGGACCGGACTCCTACAATGAGCAGTTCTTC. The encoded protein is CSVGPDSYNEQFF.

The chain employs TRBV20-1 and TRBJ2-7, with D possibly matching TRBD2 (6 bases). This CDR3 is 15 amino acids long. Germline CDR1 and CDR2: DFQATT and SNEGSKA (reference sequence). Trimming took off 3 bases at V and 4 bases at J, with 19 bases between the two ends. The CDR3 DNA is TGCAGTGCTAGGACCGGGCGGGGAGCCGGGTACGAGCAGTACTTC. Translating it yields CSARTGRGAGYEQYF.

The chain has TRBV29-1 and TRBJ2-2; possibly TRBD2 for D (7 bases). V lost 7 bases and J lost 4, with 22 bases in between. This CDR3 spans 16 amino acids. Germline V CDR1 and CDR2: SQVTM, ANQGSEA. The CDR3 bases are TGCAGCGCCCGCCCTAGGGGGGGGGGACCCACCGGGGAGCTGTTTTTT. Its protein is CSARPRGGGPTGELFF.

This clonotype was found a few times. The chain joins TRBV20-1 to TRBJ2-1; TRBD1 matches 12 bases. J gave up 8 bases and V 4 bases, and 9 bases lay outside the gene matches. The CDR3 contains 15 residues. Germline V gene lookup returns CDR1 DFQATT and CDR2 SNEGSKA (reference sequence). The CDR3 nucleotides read TGCAGTGCTATCCCGGGGACAGGGGGCGAAGATGAGCAGTTCTTC. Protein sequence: CSAIPGTGGEDEQFF.

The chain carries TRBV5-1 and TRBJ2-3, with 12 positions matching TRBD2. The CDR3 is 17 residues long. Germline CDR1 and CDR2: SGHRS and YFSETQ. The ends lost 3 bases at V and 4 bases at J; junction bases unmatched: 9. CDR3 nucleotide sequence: TGCGCCAGCAGCTCCTCACTAGCGGGAGGTTCGCCAGATACGCAGTATTTT. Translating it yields CASSSSLAGGSPDTQYF.

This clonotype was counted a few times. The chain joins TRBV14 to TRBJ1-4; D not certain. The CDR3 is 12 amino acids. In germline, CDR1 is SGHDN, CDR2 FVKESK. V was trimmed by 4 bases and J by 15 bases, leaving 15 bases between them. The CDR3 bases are TGTGCCAGCAGCCTGGCGGGATCAGCGGTGTTTTTT. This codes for CASSLAGSAVFF.

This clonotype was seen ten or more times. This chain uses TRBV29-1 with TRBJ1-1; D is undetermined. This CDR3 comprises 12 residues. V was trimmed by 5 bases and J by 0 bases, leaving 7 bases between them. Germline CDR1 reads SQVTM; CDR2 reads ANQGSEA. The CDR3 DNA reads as TGCAGCGTTTACAGCCTGAACACTGAAGCTTTCTTT. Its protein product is CSVYSLNTEAFF.

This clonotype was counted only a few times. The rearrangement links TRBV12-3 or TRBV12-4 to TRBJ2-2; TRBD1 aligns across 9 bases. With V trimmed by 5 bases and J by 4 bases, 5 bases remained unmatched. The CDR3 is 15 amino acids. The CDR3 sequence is CASSLGQGPTGELFF. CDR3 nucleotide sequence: TGTGCCAGCAGTCTGGGACAGGGCCCCACCGGGGAGCTGTTTTTT.

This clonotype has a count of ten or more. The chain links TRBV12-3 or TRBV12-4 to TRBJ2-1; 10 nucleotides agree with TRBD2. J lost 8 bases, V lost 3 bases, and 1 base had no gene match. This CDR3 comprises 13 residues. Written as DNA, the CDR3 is TGTGCCAGCAGTTTTGGACTAGCGGATGAGCAGTTCTTC. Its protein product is CASSFGLADEQFF.

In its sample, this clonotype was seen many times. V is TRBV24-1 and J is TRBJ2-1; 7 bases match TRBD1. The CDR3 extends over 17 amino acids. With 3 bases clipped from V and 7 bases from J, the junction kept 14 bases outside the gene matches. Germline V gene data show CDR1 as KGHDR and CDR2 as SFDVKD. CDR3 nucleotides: TGTGCCACCAGTGATGCAACAGTAAGCGACAGGGAGAATGAGCAGTTCTTC. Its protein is CATSDATVSDRENEQFF.

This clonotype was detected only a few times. The CDR3 nucleotides read TGTGCCAGCAGGAACCCAGCCCAGGGTACTAATGAAAAACTGTTTTTT. Translation: CASRNPAQGTNEKLFF. The chain employs TRBV7-9 and TRBJ1-4, with D maybe TRBD1 (5 bases). V gave up 6 bases and J gave up 2 bases, with 16 bases separating them. Germline assignment: CDR1 SEHNR and CDR2 FQNEAQ (reference sequence). This CDR3 comprises 16 residues.

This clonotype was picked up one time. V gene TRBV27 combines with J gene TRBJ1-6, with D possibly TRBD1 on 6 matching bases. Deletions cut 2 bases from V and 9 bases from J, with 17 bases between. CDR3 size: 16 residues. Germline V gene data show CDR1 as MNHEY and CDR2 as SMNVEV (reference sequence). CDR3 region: CASSLPRGGISSPLHF. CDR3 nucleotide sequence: TGTGCCAGCAGTTTACCTAGAGGGGGTATTAGTTCACCCCTCCACTTT.

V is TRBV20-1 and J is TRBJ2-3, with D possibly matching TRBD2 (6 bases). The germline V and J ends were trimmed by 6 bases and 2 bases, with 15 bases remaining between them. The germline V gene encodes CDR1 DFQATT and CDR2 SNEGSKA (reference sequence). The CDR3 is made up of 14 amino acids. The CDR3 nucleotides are TGCAGTGCCCGGGAGAGTTGGAACACAGATACGCAGTATTTT. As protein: CSARESWNTDTQYF.

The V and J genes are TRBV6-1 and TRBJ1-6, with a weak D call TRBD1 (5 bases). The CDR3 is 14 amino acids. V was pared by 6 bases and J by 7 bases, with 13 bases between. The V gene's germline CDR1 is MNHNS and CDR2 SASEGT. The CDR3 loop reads CASSGASANSPLHF. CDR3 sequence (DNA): TGTGCCAGCAGCGGGGCCTCGGCCAATTCACCCCTCCACTTT.